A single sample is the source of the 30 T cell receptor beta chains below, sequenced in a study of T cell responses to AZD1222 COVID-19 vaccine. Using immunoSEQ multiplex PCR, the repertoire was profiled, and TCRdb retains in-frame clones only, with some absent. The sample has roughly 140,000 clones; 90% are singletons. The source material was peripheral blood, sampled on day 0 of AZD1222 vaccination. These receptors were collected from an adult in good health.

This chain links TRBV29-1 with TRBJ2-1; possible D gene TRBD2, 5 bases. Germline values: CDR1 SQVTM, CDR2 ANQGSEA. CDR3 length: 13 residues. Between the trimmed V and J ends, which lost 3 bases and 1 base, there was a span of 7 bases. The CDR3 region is CSVEEVSYNEQFF. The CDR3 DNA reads TGCAGCGTTGAGGAGGTATCCTACAATGAGCAGTTCTTC.

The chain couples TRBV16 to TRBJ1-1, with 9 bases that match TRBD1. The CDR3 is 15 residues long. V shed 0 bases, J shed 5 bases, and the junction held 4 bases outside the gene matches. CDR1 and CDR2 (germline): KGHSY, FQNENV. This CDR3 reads CASSQSMTGGTEAFF. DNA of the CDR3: TGTGCCAGCAGCCAATCGATGACAGGGGGGACTGAAGCTTTCTTT.

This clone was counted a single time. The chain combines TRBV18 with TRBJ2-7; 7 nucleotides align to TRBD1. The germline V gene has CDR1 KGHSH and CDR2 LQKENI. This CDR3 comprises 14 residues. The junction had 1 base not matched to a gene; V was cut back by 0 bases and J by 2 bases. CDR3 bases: TGTGCCAGCTCACCACCGGGACAGACCTACGAGCAGTACTTC. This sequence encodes CASSPPGQTYEQYF. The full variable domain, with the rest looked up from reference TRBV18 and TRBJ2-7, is NAGVMQNPRHLVRRRGQEARLRCSPMKGHSHVYWYRQLPEEGLKFMVYLQKENIIDESGMPKERFSAEFPKEGPSILRIQQVVRGDSAAYFCASSPPGQTYEQYFGPGTRLTVT.

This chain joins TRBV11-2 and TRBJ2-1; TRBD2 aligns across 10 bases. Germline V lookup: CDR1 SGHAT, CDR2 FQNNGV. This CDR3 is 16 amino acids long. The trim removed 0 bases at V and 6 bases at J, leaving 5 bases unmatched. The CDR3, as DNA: TGTGCCAGCAGCTTAGACCGGGGACTAGCGACCAATGAGCAGTTCTTC. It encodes CASSLDRGLATNEQFF. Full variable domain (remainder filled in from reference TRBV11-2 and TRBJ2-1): EAGVAQSPRYKIIEKRQSVAFWCNPISGHATLYWYQQILGQGPKLLIQFQNNGVVDDSQLPKDRFSAERLKGVDSTLKIQPAKLEDSAVYLCASSLDRGLATNEQFFGPGTRLTVL.

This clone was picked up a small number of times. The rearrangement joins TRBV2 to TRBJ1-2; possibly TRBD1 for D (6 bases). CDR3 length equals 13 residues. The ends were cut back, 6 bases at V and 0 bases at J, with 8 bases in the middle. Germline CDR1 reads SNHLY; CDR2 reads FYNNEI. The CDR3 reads CASSGQTNYGYTF. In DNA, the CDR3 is TGTGCCAGCAGCGGACAGACTAACTATGGCTACACCTTC.

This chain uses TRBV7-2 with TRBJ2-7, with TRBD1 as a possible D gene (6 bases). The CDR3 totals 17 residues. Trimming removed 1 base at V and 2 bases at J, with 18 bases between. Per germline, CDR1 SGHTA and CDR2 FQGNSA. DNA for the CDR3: TGTGCCAGCAGCTTAGAGTTGCAGGGGATATCAACCTACGAGCAGTACTTC. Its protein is CASSLELQGISTYEQYF.

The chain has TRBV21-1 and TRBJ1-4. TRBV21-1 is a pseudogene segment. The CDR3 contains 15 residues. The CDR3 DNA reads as TGTGCCAGCAGCAAAGGGGGAAGGACGGATGAAAAACTGTTTTTT. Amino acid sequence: CASSKGGRTDEKLFF.

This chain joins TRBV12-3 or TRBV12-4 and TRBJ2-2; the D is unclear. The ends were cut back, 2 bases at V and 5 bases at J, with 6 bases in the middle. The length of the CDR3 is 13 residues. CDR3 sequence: CASSLSVTGELFF. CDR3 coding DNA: TGTGCCAGCAGTTTATCTGTGACCGGGGAGCTGTTTTTT.

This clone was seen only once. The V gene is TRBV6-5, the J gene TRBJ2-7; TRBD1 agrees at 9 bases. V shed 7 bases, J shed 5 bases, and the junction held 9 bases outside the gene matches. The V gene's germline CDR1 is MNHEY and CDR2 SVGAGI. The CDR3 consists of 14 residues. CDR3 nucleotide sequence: TGTGCCAGCACCCCTCCGGGACAGGGCCACGAGCAGTACTTC. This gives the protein CASTPPGQGHEQYF.

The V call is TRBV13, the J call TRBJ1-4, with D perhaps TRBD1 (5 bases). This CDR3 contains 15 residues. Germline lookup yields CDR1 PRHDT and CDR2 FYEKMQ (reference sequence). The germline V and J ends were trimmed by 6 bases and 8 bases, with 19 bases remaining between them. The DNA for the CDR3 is TGTGCCAGCAGTTCACCAGGGACCTTTCGGGAAAAACTGTTTTTT. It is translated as CASSSPGTFREKLFF. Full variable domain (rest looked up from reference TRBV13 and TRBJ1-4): AAGVIQSPRHLIKEKRETATLKCYPIPRHDTVYWYQQGPGQDPQFLISFYEKMQSDKGSIPDRFSAQQFSDYHSELNMSSLELGDSALYFCASSSPGTFREKLFFGSGTQLSVL.

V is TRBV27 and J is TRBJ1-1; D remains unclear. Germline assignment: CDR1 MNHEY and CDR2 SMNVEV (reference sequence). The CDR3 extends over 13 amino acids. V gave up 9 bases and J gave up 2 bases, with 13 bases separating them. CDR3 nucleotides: TGTGCCAGTCAGATTGGGATAAACACTGAAGCTTTCTTT. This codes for CASQIGINTEAFF.

CDR3 coding DNA: TGCGCCAGCAGCCAAGATGTACGACAAAAAGCTTTCTTT. Its protein is CASSQDVRQKAFF. J is TRBJ1-1 and V is TRBV4-3, with D unresolved. Germline V CDR1 and CDR2: LGHNA, YSLEER. This CDR3 has 13 residues. Between the trimmed V and J ends, which lost 0 bases and 9 bases, there was a span of 11 bases.

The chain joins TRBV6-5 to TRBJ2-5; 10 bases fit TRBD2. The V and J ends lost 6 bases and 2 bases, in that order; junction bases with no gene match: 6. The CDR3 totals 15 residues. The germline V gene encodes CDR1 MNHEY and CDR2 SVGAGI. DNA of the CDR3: TGTGCCAGCAGCCCAGCGGGGGGGGTTCAAGAGACCCAGTACTTC. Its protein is CASSPAGGVQETQYF.

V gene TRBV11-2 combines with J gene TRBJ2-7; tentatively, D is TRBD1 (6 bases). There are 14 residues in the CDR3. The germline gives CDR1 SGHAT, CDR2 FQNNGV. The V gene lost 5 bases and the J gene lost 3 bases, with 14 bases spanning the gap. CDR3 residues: CASSLTGKHYEQYF. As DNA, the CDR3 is TGTGCCAGCAGCCTGACAGGAAAACACTACGAGCAGTACTTC.

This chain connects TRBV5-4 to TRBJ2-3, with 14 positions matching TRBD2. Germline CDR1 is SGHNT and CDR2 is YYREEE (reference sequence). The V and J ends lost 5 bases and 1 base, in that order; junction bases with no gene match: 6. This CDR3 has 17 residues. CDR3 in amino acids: CASSPTSGRVGTDTQYF. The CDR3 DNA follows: TGTGCCAGCAGTCCGACTAGCGGGAGGGTGGGCACAGATACGCAGTATTTT.

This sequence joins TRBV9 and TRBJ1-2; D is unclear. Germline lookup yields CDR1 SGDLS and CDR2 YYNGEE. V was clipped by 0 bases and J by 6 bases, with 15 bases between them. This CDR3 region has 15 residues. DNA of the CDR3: TGTGCCAGCAGCGTAGGAGGCAGGATACGAGATGGCTACACCTTC. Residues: CASSVGGRIRDGYTF.

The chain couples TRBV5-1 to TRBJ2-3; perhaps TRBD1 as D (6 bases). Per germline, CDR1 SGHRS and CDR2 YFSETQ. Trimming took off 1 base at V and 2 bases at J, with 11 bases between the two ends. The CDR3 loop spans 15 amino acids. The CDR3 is CASSLTGHATDTQYF. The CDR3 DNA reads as TGCGCCAGCAGCTTGACAGGGCACGCCACAGATACGCAGTATTTT.

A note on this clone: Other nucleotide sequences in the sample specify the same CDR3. This chain's CDR3 is CASSPSGNQPQHF. The DNA for the CDR3 is TGTGCCAGCAGCCCCTCTGGCAATCAGCCCCAGCATTTT. The V gene is TRBV7-9, the J gene TRBJ1-5, with no clear D. The CDR3 is 13 amino acids. Germline CDR1 SEHNR, CDR2 FQNEAQ (reference sequence). V lost 5 bases, J lost 2 bases, and 7 bases lay in between.

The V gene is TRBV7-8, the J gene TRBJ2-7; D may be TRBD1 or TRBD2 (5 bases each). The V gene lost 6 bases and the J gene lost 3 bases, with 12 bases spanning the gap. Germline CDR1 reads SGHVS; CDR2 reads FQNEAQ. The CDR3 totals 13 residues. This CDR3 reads CASSYGTVYEQYF. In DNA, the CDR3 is TGTGCCAGCAGTTACGGGACGGTCTACGAGCAGTACTTC.

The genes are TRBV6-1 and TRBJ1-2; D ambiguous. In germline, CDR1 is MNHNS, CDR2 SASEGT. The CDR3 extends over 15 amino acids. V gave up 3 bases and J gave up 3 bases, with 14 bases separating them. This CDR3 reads CASSERQILYYGYTF. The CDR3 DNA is TGTGCCAGCAGTGAGAGACAAATCCTTTACTATGGCTACACCTTC.

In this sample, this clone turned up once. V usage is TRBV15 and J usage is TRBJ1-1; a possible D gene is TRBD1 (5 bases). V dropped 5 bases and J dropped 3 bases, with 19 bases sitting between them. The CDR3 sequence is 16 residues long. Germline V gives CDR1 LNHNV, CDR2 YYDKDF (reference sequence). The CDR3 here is CATSQKFWGPDTEAFF. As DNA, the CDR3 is TGTGCCACCAGCCAGAAGTTTTGGGGCCCGGACACTGAAGCTTTCTTT.

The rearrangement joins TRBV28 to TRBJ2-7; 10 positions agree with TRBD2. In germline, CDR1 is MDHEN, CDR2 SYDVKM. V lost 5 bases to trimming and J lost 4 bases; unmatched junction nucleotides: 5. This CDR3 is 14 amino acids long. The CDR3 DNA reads TGTGCCAGCAGTCTAGCGGGAGACGGGTACGAGCAGTACTTC. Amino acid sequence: CASSLAGDGYEQYF. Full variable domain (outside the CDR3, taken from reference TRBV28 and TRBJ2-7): DVKVTQSSRYLVKRTGEKVFLECVQDMDHENMFWYRQDPGLGLRLIYFSYDVKMKEKGDIPEGYSVSREKKERFSLILESASTNQTSMYLCASSLAGDGYEQYFGPGTRLTVT.

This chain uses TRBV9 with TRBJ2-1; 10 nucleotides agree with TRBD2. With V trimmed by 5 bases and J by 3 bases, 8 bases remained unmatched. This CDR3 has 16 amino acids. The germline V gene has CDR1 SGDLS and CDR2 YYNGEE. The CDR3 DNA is TGTGCCAGCAGGGAGAGCGGGAGGGATAACTACAATGAGCAGTTCTTC. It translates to CASRESGRDNYNEQFF.

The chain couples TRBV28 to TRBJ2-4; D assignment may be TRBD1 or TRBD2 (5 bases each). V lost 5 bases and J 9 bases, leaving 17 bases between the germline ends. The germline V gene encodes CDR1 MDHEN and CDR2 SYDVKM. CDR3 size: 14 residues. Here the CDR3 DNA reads TGTGCCAGCAGTCGGGACGGCCTTTACGGCATTCAGTACTTC. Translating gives CASSRDGLYGIQYF.

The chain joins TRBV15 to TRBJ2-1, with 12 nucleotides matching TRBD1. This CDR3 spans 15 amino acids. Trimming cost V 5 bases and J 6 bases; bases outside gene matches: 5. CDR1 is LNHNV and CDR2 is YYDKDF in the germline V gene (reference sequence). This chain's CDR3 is CATSVGQGAPNEQFF. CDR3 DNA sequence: TGTGCCACCAGCGTGGGACAGGGGGCCCCCAATGAGCAGTTCTTC.

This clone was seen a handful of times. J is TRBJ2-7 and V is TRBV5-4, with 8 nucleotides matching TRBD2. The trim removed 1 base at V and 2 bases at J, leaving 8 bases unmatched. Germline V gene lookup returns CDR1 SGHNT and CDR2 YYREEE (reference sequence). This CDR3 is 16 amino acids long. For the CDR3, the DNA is TGTGCCAGCAGCTTGTTTACTAGCGGATTTACCTACGAGCAGTACTTC. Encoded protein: CASSLFTSGFTYEQYF. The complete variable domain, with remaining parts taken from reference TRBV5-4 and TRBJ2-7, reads ETGVTQSPTHLIKTRGQQVTLRCSSQSGHNTVSWYQQALGQGPQFIFQYYREEENGRGNFPPRFSGLQFPNYSSELNVNALELDDSALYLCASSLFTSGFTYEQYFGPGTRLTVT.

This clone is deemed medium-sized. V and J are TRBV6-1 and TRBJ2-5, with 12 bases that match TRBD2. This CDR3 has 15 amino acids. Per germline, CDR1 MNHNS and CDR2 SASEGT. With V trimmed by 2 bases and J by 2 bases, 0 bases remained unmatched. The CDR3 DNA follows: TGTGCCAGCAGTGAACTAGCGGGAGGGCAAGAGACCCAGTACTTC. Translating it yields CASSELAGGQETQYF.

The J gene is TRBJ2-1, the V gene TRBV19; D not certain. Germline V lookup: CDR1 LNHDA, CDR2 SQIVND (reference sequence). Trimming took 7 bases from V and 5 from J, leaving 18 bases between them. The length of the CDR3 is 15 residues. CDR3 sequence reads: CASTPGEMDHNEQFF. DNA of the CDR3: TGTGCCAGTACCCCTGGGGAAATGGACCACAATGAGCAGTTCTTC.

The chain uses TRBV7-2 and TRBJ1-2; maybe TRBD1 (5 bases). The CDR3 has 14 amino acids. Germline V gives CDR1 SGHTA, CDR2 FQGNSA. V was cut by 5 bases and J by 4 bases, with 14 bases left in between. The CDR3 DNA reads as TGTGCCAGCAGCAAAGCGGGGGTCAGCTATGGCTACACCTTC. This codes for CASSKAGVSYGYTF.

The CDR3 region has the DNA TGTGCCAGCAGACAGGGATATCAGCCCCAGCATTTT. It specifies CASRQGYQPQHF. The chain joins TRBV12-3 or TRBV12-4 to TRBJ1-5; weak D call: TRBD1 (6 bases). The CDR3 length is 12 residues. Trimming shortened V by 6 bases and J by 5 bases, and 8 bases separated the two germline ends.